The T cell receptor beta chain under discussion was sequenced for a study of naive CD8 T cells in extremely preterm neonates. Sequencing was performed with immunoSEQ multiplex PCR; in TCRdb, only in-frame clones are kept and a portion is missing. The repertoire includes roughly 5,700 clones, almost 98% of them detected once, and more than 0.35% sits in the top ten. The sample consisted of naive CD8+ T cells from blood. The clonotype was recovered from a human donor in good health.

CDR3 in DNA: TGTGCCAGCAGCTTAGTTCCGGGTCTCACTGAAGCTTTCTTT. Amino acids: CASSLVPGLTEAFF. V is TRBV11-2 and J is TRBJ1-1; no firm D call. This CDR3 is built from 14 residues. The germline V gene has CDR1 SGHAT and CDR2 FQNNGV. Trimming removed 1 base at V and 4 bases at J, with 10 bases between.